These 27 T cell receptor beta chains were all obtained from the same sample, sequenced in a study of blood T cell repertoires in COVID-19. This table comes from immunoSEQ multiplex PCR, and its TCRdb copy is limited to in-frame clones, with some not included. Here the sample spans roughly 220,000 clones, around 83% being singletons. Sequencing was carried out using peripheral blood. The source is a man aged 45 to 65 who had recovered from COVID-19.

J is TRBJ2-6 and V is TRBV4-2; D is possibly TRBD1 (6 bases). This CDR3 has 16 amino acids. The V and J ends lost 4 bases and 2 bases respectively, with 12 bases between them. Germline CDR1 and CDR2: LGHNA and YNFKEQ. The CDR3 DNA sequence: TGTGCCAGCAGCCTCGGCACAGGGACTGGGGCCAACGTCCTGACTTTC. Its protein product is CASSLGTGTGANVLTF.

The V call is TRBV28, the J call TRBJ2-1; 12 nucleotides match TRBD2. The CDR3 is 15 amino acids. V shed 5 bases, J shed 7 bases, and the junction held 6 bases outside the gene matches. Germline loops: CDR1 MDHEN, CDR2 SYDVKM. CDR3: CASSPSTSGRNEQFF. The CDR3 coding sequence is TGTGCCAGCAGTCCCTCGACTAGCGGGAGAAATGAGCAGTTCTTC. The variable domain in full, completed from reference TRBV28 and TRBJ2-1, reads DVKVTQSSRYLVKRTGEKVFLECVQDMDHENMFWYRQDPGLGLRLIYFSYDVKMKEKGDIPEGYSVSREKKERFSLILESASTNQTSMYLCASSPSTSGRNEQFFGPGTRLTVL.

Here the CDR3 reads CASSPTGLSSYEQYF. In DNA form, the CDR3 reads TGTGCCAGCAGCCCGACTGGACTTAGCTCCTACGAGCAGTACTTC. The rearrangement links TRBV6-5 to TRBJ2-7, with D tentatively TRBD2 (5 bases). Germline-derived CDR1 and CDR2 are MNHEY and SVGAGI. This CDR3 is built from 15 residues. V lost 6 bases, J lost 0 bases, and 15 bases lay in between.

The CDR3 bases are TGTGCCAGTAAAGAGGGCAGGGGGCTCAAGAACACTGAAGCTTTCTTT. Protein: CASKEGRGLKNTEAFF. The chain recombines TRBV19 with TRBJ1-1; 8 bases are a match to TRBD1. The CDR3 totals 16 residues. CDR1 LNHDA and CDR2 SQIVND come from the germline V gene (reference sequence). Unmatched junction bases numbered 11, after V lost 7 bases and J lost 1 base.

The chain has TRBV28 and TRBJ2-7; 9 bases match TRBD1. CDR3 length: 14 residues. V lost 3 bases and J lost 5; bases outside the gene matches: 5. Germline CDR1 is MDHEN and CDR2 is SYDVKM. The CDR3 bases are TGTGCCAGCAGTTTGAGGGACAGGGCGCACGAGCAGTACTTC. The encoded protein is CASSLRDRAHEQYF.

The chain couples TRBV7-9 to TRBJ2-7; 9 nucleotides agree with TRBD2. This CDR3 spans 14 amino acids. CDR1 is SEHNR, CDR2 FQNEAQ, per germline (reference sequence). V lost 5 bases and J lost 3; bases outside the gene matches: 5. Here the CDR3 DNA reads TGTGCCAGCAGCATGGGACTAGCTTTCTACGAGCAGTACTTC. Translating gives CASSMGLAFYEQYF.

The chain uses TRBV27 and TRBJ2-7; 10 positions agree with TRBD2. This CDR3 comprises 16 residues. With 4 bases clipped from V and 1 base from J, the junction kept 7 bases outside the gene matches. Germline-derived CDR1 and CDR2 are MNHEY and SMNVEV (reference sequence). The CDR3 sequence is CASSSSGLARSYEQYF. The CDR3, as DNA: TGTGCCAGCAGTTCCTCGGGACTAGCGCGTTCCTACGAGCAGTACTTC.

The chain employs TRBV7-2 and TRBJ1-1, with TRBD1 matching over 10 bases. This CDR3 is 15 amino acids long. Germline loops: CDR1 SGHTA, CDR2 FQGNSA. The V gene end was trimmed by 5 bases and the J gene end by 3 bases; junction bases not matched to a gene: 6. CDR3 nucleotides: TGTGCCAGCAGCACGACGACAGGGGGCTACACTGAAGCTTTCTTT. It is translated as CASSTTTGGYTEAFF.

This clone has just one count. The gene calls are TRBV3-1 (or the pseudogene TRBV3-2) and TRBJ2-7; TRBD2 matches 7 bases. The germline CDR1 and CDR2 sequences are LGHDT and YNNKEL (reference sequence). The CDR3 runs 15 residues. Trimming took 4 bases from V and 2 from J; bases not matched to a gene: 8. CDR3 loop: CASSRGLVLTYEQYF. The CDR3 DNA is TGTGCCAGCAGCCGAGGACTAGTGCTTACCTACGAGCAGTACTTC.

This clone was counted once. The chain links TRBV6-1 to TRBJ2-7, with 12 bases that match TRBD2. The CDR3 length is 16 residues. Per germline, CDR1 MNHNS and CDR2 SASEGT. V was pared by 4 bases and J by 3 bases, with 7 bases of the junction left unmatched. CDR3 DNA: TGTGCCAGCAGTGGACCGACTAGCGGGAGAAGCTACGAGCAGTACTTC. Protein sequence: CASSGPTSGRSYEQYF.

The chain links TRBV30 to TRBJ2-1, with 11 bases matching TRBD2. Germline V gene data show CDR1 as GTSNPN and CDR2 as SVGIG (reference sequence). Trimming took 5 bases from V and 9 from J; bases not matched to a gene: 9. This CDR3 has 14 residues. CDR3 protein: CAWGLAGGVIEQFF. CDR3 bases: TGTGCCTGGGGCCTAGCGGGAGGAGTTATTGAGCAGTTCTTC.

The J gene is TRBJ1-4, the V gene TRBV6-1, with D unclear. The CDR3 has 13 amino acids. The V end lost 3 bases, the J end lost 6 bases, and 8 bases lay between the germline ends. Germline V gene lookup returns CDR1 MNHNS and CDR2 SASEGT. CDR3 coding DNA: TGTGCCAGCAGTGAGGTACTTCATGAAAAACTGTTTTTT. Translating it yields CASSEVLHEKLFF.

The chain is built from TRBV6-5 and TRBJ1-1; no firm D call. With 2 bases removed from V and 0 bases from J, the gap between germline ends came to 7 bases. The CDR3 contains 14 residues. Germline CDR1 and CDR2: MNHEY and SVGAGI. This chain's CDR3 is CASSYGLLNTEAFF. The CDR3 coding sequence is TGTGCCAGCAGTTACGGACTCCTGAACACTGAAGCTTTCTTT.

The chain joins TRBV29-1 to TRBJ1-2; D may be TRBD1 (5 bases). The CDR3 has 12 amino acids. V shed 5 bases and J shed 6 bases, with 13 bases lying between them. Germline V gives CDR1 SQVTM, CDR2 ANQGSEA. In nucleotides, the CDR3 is TGCAGCGTTACAACAGGATCTCATGGCTACACCTTC. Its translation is CSVTTGSHGYTF.

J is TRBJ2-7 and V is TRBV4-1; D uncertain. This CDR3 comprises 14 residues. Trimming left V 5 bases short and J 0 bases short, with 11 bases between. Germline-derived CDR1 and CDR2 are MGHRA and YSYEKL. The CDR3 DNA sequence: TGCGCCAGCAGCTCCCCCACCTACTCCTACGAGCAGTACTTC. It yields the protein CASSSPTYSYEQYF.

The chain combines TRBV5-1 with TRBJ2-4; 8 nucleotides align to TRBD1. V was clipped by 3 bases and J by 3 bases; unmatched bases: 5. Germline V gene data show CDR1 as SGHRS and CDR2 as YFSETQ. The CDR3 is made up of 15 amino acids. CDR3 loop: CASSWTGQGKNIQYF. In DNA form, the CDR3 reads TGCGCCAGCAGCTGGACAGGACAGGGCAAAAACATTCAGTACTTC.

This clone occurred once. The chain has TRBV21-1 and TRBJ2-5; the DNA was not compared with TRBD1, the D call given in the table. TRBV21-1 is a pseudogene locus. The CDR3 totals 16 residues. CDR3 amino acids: CASSKAWTGDGETQYF. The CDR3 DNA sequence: TGTGCCAGCAGCAAAGCCTGGACAGGGGATGGGGAGACCCAGTACTTC.

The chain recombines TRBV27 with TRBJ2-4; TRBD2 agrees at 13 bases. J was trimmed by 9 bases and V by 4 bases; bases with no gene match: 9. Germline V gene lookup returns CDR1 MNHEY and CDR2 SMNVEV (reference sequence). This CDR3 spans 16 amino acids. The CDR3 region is CASSSLAGGPESIQYF. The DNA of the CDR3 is TGTGCCAGCAGTTCACTAGCGGGAGGGCCAGAGTCCATTCAGTACTTC.

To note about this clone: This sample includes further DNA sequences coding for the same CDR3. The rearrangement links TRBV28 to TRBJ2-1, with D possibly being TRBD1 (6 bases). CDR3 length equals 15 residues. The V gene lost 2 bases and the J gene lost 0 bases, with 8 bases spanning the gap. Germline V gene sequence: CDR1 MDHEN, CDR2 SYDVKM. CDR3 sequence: CASSLGGSSYNEQFF. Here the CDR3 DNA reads TGTGCCAGCAGTTTAGGGGGCAGCTCCTACAATGAGCAGTTCTTC.

CDR3 sequence: CASSKNAGGQGQPQHF. CDR3 nucleotides: TGTGCCAGCAGCAAAAATGCAGGGGGCCAGGGTCAGCCCCAGCATTTT. V gene TRBV21-1 combines with J gene TRBJ1-5; no DNA check was done on the table's D call, TRBD1. TRBV21-1 corresponds to a pseudogene. The CDR3 is 16 amino acids.

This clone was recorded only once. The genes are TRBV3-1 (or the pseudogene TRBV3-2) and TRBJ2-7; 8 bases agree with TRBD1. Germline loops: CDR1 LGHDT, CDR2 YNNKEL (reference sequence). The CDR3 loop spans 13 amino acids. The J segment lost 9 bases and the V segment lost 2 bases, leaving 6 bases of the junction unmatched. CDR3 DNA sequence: TGTGCCAGCAGCCAATCAACAGGGGGTGGGCAGTACTTC. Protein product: CASSQSTGGGQYF.

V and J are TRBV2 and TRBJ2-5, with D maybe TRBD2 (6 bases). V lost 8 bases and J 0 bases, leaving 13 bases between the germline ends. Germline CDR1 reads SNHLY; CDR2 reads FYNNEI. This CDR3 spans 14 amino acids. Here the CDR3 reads CASGSSAHQETQYF. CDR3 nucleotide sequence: TGTGCCAGCGGGTCTAGCGCCCACCAAGAGACCCAGTACTTC.

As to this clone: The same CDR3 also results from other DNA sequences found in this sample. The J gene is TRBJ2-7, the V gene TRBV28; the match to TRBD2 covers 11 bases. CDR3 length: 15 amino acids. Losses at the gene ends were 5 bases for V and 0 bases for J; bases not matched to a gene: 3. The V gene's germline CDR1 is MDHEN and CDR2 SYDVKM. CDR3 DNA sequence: TGTGCCAGCAGTCGGGGGACTAGCGGCTCCTACGAGCAGTACTTC. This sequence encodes CASSRGTSGSYEQYF.

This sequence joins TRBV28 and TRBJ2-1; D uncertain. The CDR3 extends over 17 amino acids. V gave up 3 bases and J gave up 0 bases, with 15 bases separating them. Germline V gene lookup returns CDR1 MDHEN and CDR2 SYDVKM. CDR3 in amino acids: CASSLARVFSSYNEQFF. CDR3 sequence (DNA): TGTGCCAGCAGTTTGGCTAGAGTATTCAGCTCCTACAATGAGCAGTTCTTC.

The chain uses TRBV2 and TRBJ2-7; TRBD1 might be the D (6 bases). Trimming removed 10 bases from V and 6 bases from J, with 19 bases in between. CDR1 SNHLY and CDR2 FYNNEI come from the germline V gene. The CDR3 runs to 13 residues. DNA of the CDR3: TGTGCCACCGAGTCGCAGGGGCTAGGCGAGCAGTACTTC. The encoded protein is CATESQGLGEQYF. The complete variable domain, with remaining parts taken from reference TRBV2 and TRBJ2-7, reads EPEVTQTPSHQVTQMGQEVILRCVPISNHLYFYWYRQILGQKVEFLVSFYNNEISEKSEIFDDQFSVERPDGSNFTLKIRSTKLEDSAMYFCATESQGLGEQYFGPGTRLTVT.

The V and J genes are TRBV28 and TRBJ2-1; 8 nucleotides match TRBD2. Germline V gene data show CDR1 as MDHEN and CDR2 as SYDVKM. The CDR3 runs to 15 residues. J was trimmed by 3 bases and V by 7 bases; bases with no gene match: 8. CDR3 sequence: CASIPGLGHYNEQFF. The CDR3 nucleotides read TGTGCCAGCATCCCGGGACTAGGCCACTACAATGAGCAGTTCTTC.

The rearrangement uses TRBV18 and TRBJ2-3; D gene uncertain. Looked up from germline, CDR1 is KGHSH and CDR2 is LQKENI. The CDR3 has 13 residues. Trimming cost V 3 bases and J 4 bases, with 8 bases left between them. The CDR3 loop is CASSPNLADTQYF. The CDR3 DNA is TGTGCCAGCTCACCTAACCTAGCAGATACGCAGTATTTT.